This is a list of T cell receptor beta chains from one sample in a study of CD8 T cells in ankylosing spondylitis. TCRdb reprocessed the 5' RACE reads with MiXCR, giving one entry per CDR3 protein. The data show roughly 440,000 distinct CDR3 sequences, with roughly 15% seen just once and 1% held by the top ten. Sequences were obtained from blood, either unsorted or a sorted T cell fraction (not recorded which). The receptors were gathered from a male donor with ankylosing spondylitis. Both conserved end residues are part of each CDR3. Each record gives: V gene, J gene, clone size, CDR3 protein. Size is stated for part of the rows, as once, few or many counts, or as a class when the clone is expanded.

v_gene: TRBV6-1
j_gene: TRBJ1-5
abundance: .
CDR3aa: CASSVRQGASISNQPQHF

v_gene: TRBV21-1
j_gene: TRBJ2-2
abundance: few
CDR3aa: CASSPQSGGENTGELFF

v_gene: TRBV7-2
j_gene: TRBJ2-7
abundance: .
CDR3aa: CASSLAGQGSAEQYF

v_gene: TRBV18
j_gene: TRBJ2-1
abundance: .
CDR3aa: CASSPRGVLNEQFF

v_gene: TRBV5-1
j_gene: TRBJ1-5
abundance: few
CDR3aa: CASSTGQDQPQHF

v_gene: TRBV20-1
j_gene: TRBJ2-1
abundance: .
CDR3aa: CCASQPGLAAKYNEQFF

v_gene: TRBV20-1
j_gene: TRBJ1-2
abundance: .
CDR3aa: CSADYNYGYTF

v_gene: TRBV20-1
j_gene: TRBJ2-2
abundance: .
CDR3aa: CSARGAGGTNTGELFF

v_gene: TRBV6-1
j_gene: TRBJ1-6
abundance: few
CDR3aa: CASSRVTDNSPLHF

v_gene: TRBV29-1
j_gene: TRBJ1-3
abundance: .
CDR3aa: CSVEGTSGNTIYF

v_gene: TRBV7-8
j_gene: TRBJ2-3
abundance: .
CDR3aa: CASSRAAALYTDTQYF

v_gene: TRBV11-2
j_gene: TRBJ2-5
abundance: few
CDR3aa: CASSSVGATKETQYF

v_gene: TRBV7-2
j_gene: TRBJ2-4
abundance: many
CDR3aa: CASSLLLAKNIQYF

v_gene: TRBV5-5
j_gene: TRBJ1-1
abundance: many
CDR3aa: CASSWGDRGAFF

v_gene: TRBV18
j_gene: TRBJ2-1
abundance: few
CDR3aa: CASSPGLAGSQFF

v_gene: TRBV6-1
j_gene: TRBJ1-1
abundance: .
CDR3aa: CASSDSRRGDEDTEAFF

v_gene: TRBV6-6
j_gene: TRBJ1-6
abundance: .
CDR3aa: CASSTTSDGKQLF

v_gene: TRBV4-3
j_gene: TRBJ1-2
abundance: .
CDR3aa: CASSQDTGLRYGYTF

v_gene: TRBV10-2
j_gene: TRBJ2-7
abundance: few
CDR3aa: CASSERAASIYEQYF

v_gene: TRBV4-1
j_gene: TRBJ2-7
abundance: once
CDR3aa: CASSQDPVSGRDEQYF

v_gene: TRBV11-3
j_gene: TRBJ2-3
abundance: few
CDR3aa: CASSLERGNTQYF

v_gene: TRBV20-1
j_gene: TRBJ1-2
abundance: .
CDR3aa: CSARDPGHDIYGYTF

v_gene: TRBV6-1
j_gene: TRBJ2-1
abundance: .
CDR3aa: CASSELRTGFNEQFF

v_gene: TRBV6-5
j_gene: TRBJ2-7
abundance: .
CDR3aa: CASSYSGLAGVSVHEQYF

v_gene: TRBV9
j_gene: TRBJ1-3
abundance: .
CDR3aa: CASSVEDKSVAIYF

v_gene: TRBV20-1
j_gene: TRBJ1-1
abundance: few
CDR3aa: CSSTVDTEAFF

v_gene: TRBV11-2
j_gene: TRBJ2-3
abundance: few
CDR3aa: CASSIRTVTDTQYF

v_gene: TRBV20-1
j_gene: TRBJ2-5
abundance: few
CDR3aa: CRAGLETQYF

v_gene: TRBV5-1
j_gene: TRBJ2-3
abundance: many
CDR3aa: CASSLFQGTDTQYF

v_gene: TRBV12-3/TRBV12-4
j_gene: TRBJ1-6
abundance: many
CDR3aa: CASSLKGANSPLHF

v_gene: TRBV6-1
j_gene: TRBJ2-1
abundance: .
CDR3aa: CASRLSGGYNEQFF

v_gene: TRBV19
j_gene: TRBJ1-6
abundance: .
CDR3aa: CASSIMDSGASPLHF

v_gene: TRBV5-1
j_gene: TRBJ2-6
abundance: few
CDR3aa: CASSFGSGPPGPWGANVLTF

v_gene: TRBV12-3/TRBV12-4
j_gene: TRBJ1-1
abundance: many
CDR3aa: CASSTGANTEAFF

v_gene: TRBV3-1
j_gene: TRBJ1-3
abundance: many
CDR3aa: CASGLVGALRDTIYF

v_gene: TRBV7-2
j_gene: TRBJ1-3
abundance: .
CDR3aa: CASSLDGESGNTIYF

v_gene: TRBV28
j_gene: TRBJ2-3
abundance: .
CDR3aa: CASFPPTGKADTQYF

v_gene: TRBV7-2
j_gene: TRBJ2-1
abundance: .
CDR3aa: CASSLGLIAGGYNEQFF

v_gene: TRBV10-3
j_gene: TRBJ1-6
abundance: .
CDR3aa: CAISEGNSPLHF

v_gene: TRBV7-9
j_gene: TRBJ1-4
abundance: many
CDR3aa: CASSEGTGNEKLFF

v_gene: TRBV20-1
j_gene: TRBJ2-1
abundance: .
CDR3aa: CSPTGTGVSGGYNEQFF

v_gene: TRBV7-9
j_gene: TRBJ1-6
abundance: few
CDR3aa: CASSPGRENSPLHF

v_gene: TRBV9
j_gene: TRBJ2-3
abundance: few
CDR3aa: CASSSGSRASTDTQYF

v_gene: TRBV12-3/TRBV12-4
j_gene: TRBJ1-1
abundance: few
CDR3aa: CASSLWSENTEAFF

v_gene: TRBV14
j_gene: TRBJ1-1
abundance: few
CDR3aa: CASSQTGTNTFSEAFF

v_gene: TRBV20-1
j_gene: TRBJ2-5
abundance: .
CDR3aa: CSATGTAVLQETQYF

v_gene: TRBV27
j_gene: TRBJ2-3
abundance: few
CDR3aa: CASSTTQISTDTQYF

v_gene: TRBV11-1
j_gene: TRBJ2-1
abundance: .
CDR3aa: CASSPLGSGVSWDNEQFF

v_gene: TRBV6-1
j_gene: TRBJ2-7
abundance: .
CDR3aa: CASSRGLAVTYEQYF

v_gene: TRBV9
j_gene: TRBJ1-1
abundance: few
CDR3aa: CASSVGQGADTEAFF

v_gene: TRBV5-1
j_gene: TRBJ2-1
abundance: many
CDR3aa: CASSLTLAGGRSSYNEQFF

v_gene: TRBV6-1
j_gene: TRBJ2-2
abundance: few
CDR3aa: CASSRTTSVGTGELFF

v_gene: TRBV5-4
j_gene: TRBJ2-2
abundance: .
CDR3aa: CASSGRTSPNTGELFF

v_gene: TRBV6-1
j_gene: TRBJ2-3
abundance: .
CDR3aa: CASSVTGDGDTQYF

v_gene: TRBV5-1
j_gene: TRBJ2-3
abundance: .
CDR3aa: CASSLRGQVVADTQYF

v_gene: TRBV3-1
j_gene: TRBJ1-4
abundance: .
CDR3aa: CASSLGQGINEKLFF

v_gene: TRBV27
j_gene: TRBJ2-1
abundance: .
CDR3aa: CASSLRRGNEQFF

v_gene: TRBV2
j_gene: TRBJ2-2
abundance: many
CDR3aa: CASSEGGLGPFWFNTGELFF

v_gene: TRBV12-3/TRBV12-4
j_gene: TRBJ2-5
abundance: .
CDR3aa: CASSLVLGGVQETQYF

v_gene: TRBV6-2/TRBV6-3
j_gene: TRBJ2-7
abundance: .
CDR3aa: CASSYTYLKRDSETYEQYF